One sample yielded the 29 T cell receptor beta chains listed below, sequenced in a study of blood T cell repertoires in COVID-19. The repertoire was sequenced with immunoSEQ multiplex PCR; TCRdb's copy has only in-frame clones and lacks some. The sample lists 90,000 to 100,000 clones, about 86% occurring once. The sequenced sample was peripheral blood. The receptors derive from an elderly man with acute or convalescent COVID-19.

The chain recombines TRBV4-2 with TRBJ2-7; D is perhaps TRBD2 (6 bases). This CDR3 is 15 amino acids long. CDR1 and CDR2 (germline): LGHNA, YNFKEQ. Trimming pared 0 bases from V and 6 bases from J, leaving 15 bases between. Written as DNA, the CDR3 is TGTGCCAGCAGCCAAGAAATAGCGGCTCCACTCGAGCAGTACTTC. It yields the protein CASSQEIAAPLEQYF.

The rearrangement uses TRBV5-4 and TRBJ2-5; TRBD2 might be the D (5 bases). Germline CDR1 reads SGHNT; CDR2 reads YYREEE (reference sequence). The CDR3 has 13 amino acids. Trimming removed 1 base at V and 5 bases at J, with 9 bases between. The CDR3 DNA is TGTGCCAGCAGCTTGTCCCCGGGGGAGACCCAGTACTTC. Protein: CASSLSPGETQYF.

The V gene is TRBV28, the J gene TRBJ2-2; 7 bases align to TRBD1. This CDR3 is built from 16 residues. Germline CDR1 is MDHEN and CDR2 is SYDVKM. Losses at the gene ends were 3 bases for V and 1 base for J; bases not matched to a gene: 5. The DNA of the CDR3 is TGTGCCAGCAGTTTTACCGGGACAGAGAACACCGGGGAGCTGTTTTTT. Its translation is CASSFTGTENTGELFF.

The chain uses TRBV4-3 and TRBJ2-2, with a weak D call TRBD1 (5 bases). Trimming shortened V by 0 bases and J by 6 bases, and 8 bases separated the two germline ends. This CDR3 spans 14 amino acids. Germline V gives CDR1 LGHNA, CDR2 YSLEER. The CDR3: CASSQEIGAGELFF. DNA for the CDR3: TGCGCCAGCAGCCAAGAAATAGGGGCCGGGGAGCTGTTTTTT.

CDR3 bases: TGCAGTGCTAGTAGGCAGCTAGCCGGCGAGACCCAGTACTTC. It translates to CSASRQLAGETQYF. The chain carries TRBV20-1 and TRBJ2-5; tentative D call: TRBD2 (5 bases). The CDR3 consists of 14 residues. Germline V CDR1 and CDR2: DFQATT, SNEGSKA (reference sequence). Trimming removed 3 bases from V and 5 bases from J, with 16 bases in between.

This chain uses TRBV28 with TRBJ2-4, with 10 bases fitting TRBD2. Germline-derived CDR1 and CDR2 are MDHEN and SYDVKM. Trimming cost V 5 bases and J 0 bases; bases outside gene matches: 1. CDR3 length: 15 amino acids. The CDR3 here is CASSPSGGAKNIQYF. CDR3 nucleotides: TGTGCCAGCAGTCCTAGCGGGGGAGCCAAAAACATTCAGTACTTC. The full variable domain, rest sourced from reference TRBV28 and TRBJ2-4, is DVKVTQSSRYLVKRTGEKVFLECVQDMDHENMFWYRQDPGLGLRLIYFSYDVKMKEKGDIPEGYSVSREKKERFSLILESASTNQTSMYLCASSPSGGAKNIQYFGAGTRLSVL.

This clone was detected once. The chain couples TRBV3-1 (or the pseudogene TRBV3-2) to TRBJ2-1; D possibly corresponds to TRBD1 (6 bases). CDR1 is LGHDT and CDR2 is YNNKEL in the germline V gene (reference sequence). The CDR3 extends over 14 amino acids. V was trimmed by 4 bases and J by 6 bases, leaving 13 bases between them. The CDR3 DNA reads TGTGCCAGCAGCCCTACAGGGCCGGGCAATGAGCAGTTCTTC. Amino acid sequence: CASSPTGPGNEQFF.

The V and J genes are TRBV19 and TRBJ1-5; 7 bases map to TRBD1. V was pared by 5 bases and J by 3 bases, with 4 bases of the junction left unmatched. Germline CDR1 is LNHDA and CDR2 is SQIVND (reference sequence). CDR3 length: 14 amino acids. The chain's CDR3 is CASSGGQNNQPQHF. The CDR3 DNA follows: TGTGCCAGTAGTGGGGGACAGAACAATCAGCCCCAGCATTTT. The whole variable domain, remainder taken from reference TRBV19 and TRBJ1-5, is DGGITQSPKYLFRKEGQNVTLSCEQNLNHDAMYWYRQDPGQGLRLIYYSQIVNDFQKGDIAEGYSVSREKKESFPLTVTSAQKNPTAFYLCASSGGQNNQPQHFGDGTRLSIL.

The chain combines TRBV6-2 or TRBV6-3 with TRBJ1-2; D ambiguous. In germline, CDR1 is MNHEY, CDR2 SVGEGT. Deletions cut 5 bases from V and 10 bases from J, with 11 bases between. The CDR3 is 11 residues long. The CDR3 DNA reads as TGTGCCAGCAGTCACCCGGAGGCCTACACCTTC. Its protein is CASSHPEAYTF.

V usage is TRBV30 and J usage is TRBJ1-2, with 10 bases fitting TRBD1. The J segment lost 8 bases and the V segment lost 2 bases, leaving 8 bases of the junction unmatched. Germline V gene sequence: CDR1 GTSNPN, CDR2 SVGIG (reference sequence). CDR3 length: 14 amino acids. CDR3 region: CAWSRSGQGGGYTF. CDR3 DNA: TGTGCCTGGAGTAGATCCGGACAGGGGGGAGGCTACACCTTC. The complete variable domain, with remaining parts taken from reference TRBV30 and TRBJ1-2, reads SQTIHQWPATLVQPVGSPLSLECTVEGTSNPNLYWYRQAAGRGLQLLFYSVGIGQISSEVPQNLSASRPQDRQFILSSKKLLLSDSGFYLCAWSRSGQGGGYTFGSGTRLTVV.

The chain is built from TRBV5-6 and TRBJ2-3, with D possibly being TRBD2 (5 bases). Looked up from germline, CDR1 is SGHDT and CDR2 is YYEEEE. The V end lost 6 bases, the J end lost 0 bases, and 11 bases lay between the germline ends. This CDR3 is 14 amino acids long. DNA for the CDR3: TGTGCCAGCAATCTAGGAGGTAGCACAGATACGCAGTATTTT. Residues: CASNLGGSTDTQYF.

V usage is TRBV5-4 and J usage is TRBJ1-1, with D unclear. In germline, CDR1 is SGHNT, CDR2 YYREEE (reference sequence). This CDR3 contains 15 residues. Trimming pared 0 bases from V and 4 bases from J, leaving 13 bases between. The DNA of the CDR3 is TGTGCCAGCAGCTTGGCCGGGATTTCCCCCACTGAAGCTTTCTTT. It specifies CASSLAGISPTEAFF.

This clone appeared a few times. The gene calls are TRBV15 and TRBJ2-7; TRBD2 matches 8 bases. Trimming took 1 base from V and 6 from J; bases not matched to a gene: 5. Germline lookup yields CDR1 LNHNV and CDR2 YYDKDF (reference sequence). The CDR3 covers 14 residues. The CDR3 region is CATSRVGLVSEQYF. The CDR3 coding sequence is TGTGCCACCAGCAGAGTGGGACTAGTGAGCGAGCAGTACTTC.

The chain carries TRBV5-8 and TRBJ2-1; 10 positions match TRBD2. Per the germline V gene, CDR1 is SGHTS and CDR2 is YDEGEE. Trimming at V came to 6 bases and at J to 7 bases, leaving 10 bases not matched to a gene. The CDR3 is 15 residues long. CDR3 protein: CASTSGTSVLNEQFF. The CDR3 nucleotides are TGTGCCAGCACCTCCGGGACTAGCGTTCTAAATGAGCAGTTCTTC. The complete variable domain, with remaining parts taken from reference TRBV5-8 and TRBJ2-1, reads EAGVTQSPTHLIKTRGQQATLRCSPISGHTSVYWYQQALGLGLQFLLWYDEGEERNRGNFPPRFSGRQFPNYSSELNVNALELEDSALYLCASTSGTSVLNEQFFGPGTRLTVL.

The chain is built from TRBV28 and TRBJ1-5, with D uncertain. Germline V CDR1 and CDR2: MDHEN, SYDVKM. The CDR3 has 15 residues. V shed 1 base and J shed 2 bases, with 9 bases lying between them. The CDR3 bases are TGTGCCAGCAGTTTATACGGGGATCGCAATCAGCCCCAGCATTTT. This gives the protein CASSLYGDRNQPQHF.

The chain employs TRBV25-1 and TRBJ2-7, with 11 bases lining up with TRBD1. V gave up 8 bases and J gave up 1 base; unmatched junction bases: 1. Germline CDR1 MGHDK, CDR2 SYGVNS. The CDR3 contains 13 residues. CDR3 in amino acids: CASGQGASYEQYF. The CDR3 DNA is TGTGCCAGCGGACAGGGGGCATCCTACGAGCAGTACTTC.

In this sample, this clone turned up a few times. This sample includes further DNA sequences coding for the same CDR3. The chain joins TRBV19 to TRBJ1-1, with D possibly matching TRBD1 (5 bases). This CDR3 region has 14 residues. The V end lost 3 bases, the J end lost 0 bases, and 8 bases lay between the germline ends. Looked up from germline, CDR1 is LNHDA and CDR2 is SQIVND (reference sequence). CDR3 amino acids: CASSIGGMNTEAFF. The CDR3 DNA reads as TGTGCCAGTAGTATTGGGGGGATGAACACTGAAGCTTTCTTT.

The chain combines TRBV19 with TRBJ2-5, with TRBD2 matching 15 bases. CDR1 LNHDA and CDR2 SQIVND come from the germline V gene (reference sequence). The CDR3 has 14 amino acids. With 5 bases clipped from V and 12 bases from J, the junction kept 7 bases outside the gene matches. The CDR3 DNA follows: TGTGCCAGTAGTGCCGGGACTAGCGGGAGGCTGGAGTACTTC. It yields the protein CASSAGTSGRLEYF.

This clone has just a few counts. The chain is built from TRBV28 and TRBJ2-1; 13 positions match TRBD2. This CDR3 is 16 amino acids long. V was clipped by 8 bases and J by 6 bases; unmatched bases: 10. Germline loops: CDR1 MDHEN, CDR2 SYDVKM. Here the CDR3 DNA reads TGTGCCAGCGATCCGGCACTAGCGGGAGGGTCCAATGAGCAGTTCTTC. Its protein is CASDPALAGGSNEQFF.

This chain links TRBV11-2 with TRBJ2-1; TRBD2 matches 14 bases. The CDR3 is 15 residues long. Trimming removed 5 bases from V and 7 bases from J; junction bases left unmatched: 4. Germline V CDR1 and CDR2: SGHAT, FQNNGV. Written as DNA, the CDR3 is TGTGCCAGCAGCCCCGGGACTAGCGGGAGTAATGAGCAGTTCTTC. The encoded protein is CASSPGTSGSNEQFF. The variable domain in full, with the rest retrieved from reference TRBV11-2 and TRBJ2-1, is EAGVAQSPRYKIIEKRQSVAFWCNPISGHATLYWYQQILGQGPKLLIQFQNNGVVDDSQLPKDRFSAERLKGVDSTLKIQPAKLEDSAVYLCASSPGTSGSNEQFFGPGTRLTVL.

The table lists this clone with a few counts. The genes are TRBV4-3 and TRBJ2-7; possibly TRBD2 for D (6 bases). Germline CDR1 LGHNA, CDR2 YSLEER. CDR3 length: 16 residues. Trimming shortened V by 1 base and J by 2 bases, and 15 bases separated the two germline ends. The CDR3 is CASSQAIGGTAYEQYF. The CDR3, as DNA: TGCGCCAGCAGCCAAGCTATCGGCGGGACCGCCTACGAGCAGTACTTC.

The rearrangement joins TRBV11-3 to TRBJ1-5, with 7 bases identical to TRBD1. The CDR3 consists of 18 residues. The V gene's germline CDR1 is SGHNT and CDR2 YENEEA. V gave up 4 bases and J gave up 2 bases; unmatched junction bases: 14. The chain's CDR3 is CASSSLTGSYSGNQPQHF. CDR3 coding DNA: TGTGCCAGCAGCTCCCTGACAGGGTCTTATAGTGGCAATCAGCCCCAGCATTTT.

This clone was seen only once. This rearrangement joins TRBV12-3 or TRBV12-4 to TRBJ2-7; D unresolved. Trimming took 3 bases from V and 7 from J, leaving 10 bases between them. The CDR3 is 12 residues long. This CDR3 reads CASSLTLMEQYF. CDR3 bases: TGTGCCAGCAGTTTGACTCTCATGGAGCAGTACTTC.

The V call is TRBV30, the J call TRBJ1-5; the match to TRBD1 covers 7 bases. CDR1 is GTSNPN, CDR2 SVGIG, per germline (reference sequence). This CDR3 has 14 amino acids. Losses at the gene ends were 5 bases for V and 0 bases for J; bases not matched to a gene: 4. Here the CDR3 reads CAWQQGNSNQPQHF. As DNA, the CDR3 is TGTGCCTGGCAACAGGGGAATAGCAATCAGCCCCAGCATTTT.

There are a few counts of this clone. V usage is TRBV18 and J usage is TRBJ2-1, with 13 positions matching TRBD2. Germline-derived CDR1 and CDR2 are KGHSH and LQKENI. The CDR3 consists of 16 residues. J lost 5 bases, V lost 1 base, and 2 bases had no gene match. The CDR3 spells CASSPRLAGGHNEQFF. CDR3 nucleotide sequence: TGTGCCAGCTCACCACGACTAGCGGGAGGACACAATGAGCAGTTCTTC.

The CDR3 is CASSATVQETQYF. The CDR3, as DNA: TGTGCCAGTAGTGCGACAGTTCAAGAGACCCAGTACTTC. The rearrangement links TRBV19 to TRBJ2-5; D is perhaps TRBD1 (5 bases). Germline CDR1 reads LNHDA; CDR2 reads SQIVND (reference sequence). The CDR3 has 13 amino acids. Trimming pared 5 bases from V and 2 bases from J, leaving 9 bases between. Looking up the rest from reference TRBV19 and TRBJ2-5 gives the full variable domain: DGGITQSPKYLFRKEGQNVTLSCEQNLNHDAMYWYRQDPGQGLRLIYYSQIVNDFQKGDIAEGYSVSREKKESFPLTVTSAQKNPTAFYLCASSATVQETQYFGPGTRLLVL.

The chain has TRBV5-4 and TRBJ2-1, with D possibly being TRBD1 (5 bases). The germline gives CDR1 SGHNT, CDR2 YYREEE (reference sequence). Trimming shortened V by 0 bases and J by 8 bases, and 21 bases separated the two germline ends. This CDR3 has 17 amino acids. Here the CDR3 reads CASSLALPKEVGDEQFF. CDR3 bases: TGTGCCAGCAGCTTGGCACTTCCGAAAGAGGTAGGGGATGAGCAGTTCTTC.

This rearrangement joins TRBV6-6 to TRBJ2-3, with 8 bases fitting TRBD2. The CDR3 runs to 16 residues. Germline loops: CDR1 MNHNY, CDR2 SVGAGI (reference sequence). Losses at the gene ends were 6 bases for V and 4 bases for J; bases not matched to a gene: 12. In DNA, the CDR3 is TGTGCCAGCAGACCCCAAAGCGGGAGAAGGGCAGATACGCAGTATTTT. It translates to CASRPQSGRRADTQYF.

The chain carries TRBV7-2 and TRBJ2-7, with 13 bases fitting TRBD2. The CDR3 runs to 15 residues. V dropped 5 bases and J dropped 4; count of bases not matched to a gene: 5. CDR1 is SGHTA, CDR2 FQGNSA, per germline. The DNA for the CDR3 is TGTGCCAGCAGCCCACGGACTAGCGGGAGTTACGAGCAGTACTTC. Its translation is CASSPRTSGSYEQYF.